This TCR beta chain was sequenced during a study of Ad26.COV2.S vaccination and SARS-CoV-2 variants. The wider study: The COV1001 Ad26.COV2.S trial arm included the donor.

Treatment: roughly 20 received Ad26.COV2.S at low or high dose, single or two shots; roughly five received placebo; per-sample allocation not given. Collection of samples fell on day 63 after the first vaccine or placebo injection. Cohort 1b enrolled adults aged 18-55 years in Boston. Only in-frame clones appear in the TCRdb table, and some are missing; sequencing was by immunoSEQ multiplex PCR. This sample has more than 300,000 clones; 70% to 90% occur once, and the top ten carry 2% to 2.5%. The TCR was taken from a person aged 18-60 years who received the Ad26.COV2.S COVID-19 vaccine or a placebo. Specimen: peripheral blood, collected in a trial of Ad26.COV2.S vaccine versus placebo.

The CDR3 coding sequence is TGCGCCAGCAGCCAAGTCTTGGTAAAACAGGGGGTCTACGAGCAGTACTTC. Translated, it gives CASSQVLVKQGVYEQYF. This chain uses TRBV4-1 with TRBJ2-7; 8 bases are a match to TRBD1. Germline CDR1 is MGHRA and CDR2 is YSYEKL. The CDR3 extends over 17 amino acids. After removal of 1 base from V and 3 bases from J, the junction contained 11 bases not matched to a gene.